The TCR beta chain described here comes from a study of quantifying T cell responses using KT2 cells. As for the study in general: RNA was reverse transcribed with TCR alpha and beta constant-region primers. Study observations and caveats: KT2 clone alpha and beta sequence counts scaled linearly with input KT2 cell number.

Each cDNA got a UMI-containing oligo ligated at its 3' end. An equimolar mix of RC1.1 and RC1.2 primed the beta chain across TRBC1 and TRBC2. TCRdb re-analysed the UMI-ligation and nested PCR reads in MiXCR, keeping a single row per CDR3 protein. The sample records approximately 50,000 distinct CDR3 sequences, more than 9% being singletons. There are a few counts of this clonotype. Its antigen remains unidentified. Germline V gene sequence: CDR1 SGHRS, CDR2 YFSETQ. The CDR3 is 14 residues long. With 2 bases removed from V and 6 bases from J, the gap between germline ends came to 11 bases. The sample is PBMC spiked with counted cells of clone KT2. A range of KT2-to-PBMC ratios was made using fixed PBMC numbers.

Sequences were obtained from PBMCs spiked with cells of the T cell clone KT2. This receptor was identified in a human donor. This rearrangement joins TRBV5-1 to TRBJ1-4; D uncertain. CDR3 residues: CASSFVSSYEKLFF. The CDR3 DNA is TGCGCCAGCAGCTTCGTAAGCAGTTATGAAAAACTGTTTTTT. Drawing the rest from reference TRBV5-1 and TRBJ1-4, the complete variable domain is KAGVTQTPRYLIKTRGQQVTLSCSPISGHRSVSWYQQTPGQGLQFLFEYFSETQRNKGNFPGRFSGRQFSNSRSEMNVSTLELGDSALYLCASSFVSSYEKLFFGSGTQLSVL.